The entry below gives a single T cell receptor (beta chain) sequence along with its context. No antigen is known for it. The source of the sample is a study of T cell repertoires in cytomegalovirus infection. Study-level information: The authors used CMV epitopes that were HLA-C-restricted (recently identified) and HLA-B-restricted (well studied). Indications came from public TCR beta signatures; they pointed to CMV infection and to a matching HLA type.

TCRdb called the reads again in MiXCR, with one record for every CDR3 protein. The sample has 700,000 to 850,000 distinct CDR3 sequences, 32% seen once. Broader study findings: Summed frequency of public TCR beta families distinguished CMV carriers with the relevant HLA. CMV-specific HLA-C-restricted TCR beta clonotypes dominated the ex vivo response.

CDR3 length: 18 residues. The ends lost 0 bases at V and 2 bases at J; junction bases unmatched: 12. Germline CDR1 is MGHDK and CDR2 is SYGVNS. The clonotype comes from a human donor in good health (CMV status not recorded). Some clones in this sample may be carry-over from other donors' samples. The rearrangement links TRBV25-1 to TRBJ1-1; 7 bases are shared with TRBD1. This specimen consisted of cultured CD8+ T cells from PBMCs, obtained from culture after CMV antigen stimulation. The CDR3 DNA sequence: TGTGCCAGCAGTGAATATTTCACTGGAGGGGGCCAAAACACTGAAGCTTTCTTT. Amino acid sequence: CASSEYFTGGGQNTEAFF.